The sequence of this TCR beta chain was determined in a study of long-term antiretroviral therapy in people with HIV. Germline CDR1 is LNHDA and CDR2 is SQIVND (reference sequence). This CDR3 is 16 amino acids long. V shed 6 bases and J shed 4 bases, with 21 bases lying between them. The authors ran the immunoSEQ assay, v3.0, at survey level. Repertoires were generated with immunoSEQ multiplex PCR, while TCRdb's copy carries only in-frame clones and drops some. This repertoire shows roughly 20,000 clones, around nine tenths found once; its top ten account for 8% to 11%. Material: unsorted PBMCs, obtained 0.5 years after starting antiretroviral therapy. This chain uses TRBV19 with TRBJ1-1; weak D call: TRBD1 (5 bases). The origin of this receptor is a man in his forties with HIV. CDR3 loop: CASRREGPQVATEAFF. The DNA for the CDR3 is TGTGCCAGTAGGAGGGAGGGACCTCAGGTGGCCACTGAAGCTTTCTTT.